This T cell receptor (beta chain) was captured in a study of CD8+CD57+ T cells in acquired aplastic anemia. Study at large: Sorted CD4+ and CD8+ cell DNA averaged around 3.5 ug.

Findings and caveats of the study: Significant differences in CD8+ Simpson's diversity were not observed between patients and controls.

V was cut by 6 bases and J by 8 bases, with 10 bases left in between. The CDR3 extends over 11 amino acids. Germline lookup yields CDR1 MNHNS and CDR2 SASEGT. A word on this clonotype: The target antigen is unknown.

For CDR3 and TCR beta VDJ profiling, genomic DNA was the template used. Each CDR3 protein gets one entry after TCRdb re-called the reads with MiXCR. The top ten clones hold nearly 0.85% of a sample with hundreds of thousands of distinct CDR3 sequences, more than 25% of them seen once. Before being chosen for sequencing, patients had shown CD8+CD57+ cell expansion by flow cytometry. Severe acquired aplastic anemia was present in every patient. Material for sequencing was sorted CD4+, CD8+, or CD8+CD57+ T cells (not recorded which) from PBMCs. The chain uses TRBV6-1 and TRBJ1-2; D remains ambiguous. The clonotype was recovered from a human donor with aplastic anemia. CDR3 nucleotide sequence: TGTGCCAGCAGGTCGGTGGAGGGCTACACCTTC. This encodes CASRSVEGYTF.